This T cell receptor beta chain originates from a study of beta chain features in type 1 diabetes. The study's findings and limits: All four CD4+ subsets of Type 1 diabetes patients contained TCRB CDR3s that were moderately but significantly shorter. The cDNA sequencing approach could over-represent high-TCR-expressing cells.

All of the isolated RNA was reverse transcribed, so expressed TCRB transcripts were sequenced. For naive, central memory and regulatory T cell samples, reads averaged around 3.6 million. Clones were sequenced by immunoSEQ multiplex PCR, and TCRdb holds only the in-frame ones, with some missing. The sample includes more than 300,000 clones, roughly a tenth of them seen just once. Worth noting for this clone: Its antigen is undetermined.

CD45RO/CCR7/CD25/CD127/CD95/CD27 sorting isolated CD4+ naive, central memory, regulatory and stem cell-like memory cells. The CDR3 covers 14 residues. J was trimmed by 8 bases and V by 5 bases; bases with no gene match: 6. The germline CDR1 and CDR2 sequences are SGHAT and FQNNGV. V and J are TRBV11-2 and TRBJ2-4; 10 bases map to TRBD1. This TCR was sampled from a man aged 30-40 years with type 1 diabetes. Sequencing input: central memory CD4+ T cells from blood. The CDR3 DNA follows: TGTGCCAGCAGCCCTGGACAGGGGGGTGACATTCAGTACTTC. This gives the protein CASSPGQGGDIQYF.